The clone carrying this T cell receptor beta chain showed up just a few times. Its antigen remains unidentified. V lost 6 bases, J lost 3 bases, and 14 bases lay in between. Germline V gives CDR1 WSHSY, CDR2 SAAADI. The CDR3 runs 14 residues. Clones were sequenced by immunoSEQ multiplex PCR, and TCRdb holds only the in-frame ones, with some missing. Counted here are tens of thousands of clones, around nine tenths occurring once; the ten biggest clones make up 0.7% to 0.95%. The record originates from a study of OX40 agonist ivuxolimab in advanced cancers. Study results and limitations: At 0.1-3.0 mg/kg, partial responders had clonal expansion among the lowest observed.

Sequencing was performed on CD4+ or CD8+ T cells sorted from blood, taken in a trial of the OX40 agonist ivuxolimab. The sequence came from an adult with an advanced solid tumor such as melanoma, head and neck, liver or kidney cancer. This chain joins TRBV10-2 and TRBJ2-5; D may be TRBD1 (6 bases). This chain's CDR3 is CASRRGTREETQYF. For the CDR3, the DNA is TGCGCCAGCAGGAGGGGGACACGAGAAGAGACCCAGTACTTC.